The T cell receptor (beta chain) described here comes from a study of blood T cells in healthy people across ages. General study results and limits: Higher diversity and more naive CD4+ cells were features of long-lived donors, compared to aged donors.

This clonotype was recorded a few times. Antigen unknown. Extracted total RNA amounted to at least 5 micrograms for each sample. The CDR3 runs to 14 residues. Trimming pared 0 bases from V and 3 bases from J, leaving 8 bases between. CDR1 and CDR2 from the germline V gene are MNHEY and SVGEGT. Alongside a J-beta primer mix, a sample-barcoded 5' primer served in a second PCR lasting about 7 to 11 cycles. TCRdb used MiXCR to reprocess the 5' RACE reads, holding one entry per CDR3 protein. The table records 1,800,000 or so distinct CDR3 sequences, 30% to 40% of them present only once. Source material: blood. This sequence was found in a human donor in good health. The J gene is TRBJ1-1, the V gene TRBV6-2 or TRBV6-3; the D is unclear. The CDR3, as DNA: TGTGCCAGCAGTTACTCGAGGTCATACACTGAAGCTTTCTTT. Its translation: CASSYSRSYTEAFF.